These 3 T cell receptor beta chains were sequenced from one sample in a study of T cell repertoires in cytomegalovirus infection. MiXCR was run by TCRdb on the reads, yielding one entry per CDR3 protein. The sample lists 200,000 to 250,000 distinct CDR3 sequences; under 25% were seen once. Sequencing input: CD8+ T cells from PBMCs. Every receptor here comes from a human donor in good health (CMV status not recorded). Some clones in this sample may be carry-over from other donors' samples.

The sample holds a few counts of this clonotype. The genes are TRBV4-2 and TRBJ2-1; D not certain. The germline V and J ends were trimmed by 4 bases and 0 bases, with 13 bases remaining between them. The CDR3 is 16 residues long. CDR1 is LGHNA and CDR2 is YNFKEQ in the germline V gene. The CDR3, as DNA: TGTGCCAGCAGCCGCCCACCAGGCAGCTCCTACAATGAGCAGTTCTTC. It is translated as CASSRPPGSSYNEQFF.

This clonotype showed up many times. V usage is TRBV13 and J usage is TRBJ2-7; 9 bases align to TRBD1. The CDR3 is made up of 14 amino acids. Germline V gene data show CDR1 as PRHDT and CDR2 as FYEKMQ (reference sequence). J gave up 5 bases and V 5 bases, and 7 bases lay outside the gene matches. CDR3 sequence reads: CASSTGGAINEQYF. The CDR3, as DNA: TGTGCCAGCAGCACAGGGGGCGCGATCAACGAGCAGTACTTC.

V gene TRBV7-6 combines with J gene TRBJ1-5, with unresolved D. With the DNA end fitting TRBJ2-3 better, the J assignment may be wrong. This CDR3 contains 15 residues. The germline V gene encodes CDR1 SGHVS and CDR2 FNYEAQ. CDR3 residues: CASSTRSGLGQPQYF. CDR3 sequence (DNA): TGTGCCAGCAGCACAAGAAGTGGATTAGGGCAGCCCCAGTATTTT.